This passage covers 11 T cell receptor beta chains from one sample sequenced in a study of shared clonotypes between healthy human individuals. The data were produced by immunoSEQ multiplex PCR, yet TCRdb's version contains in-frame clones alone and is incomplete. This sample has approximately 500,000 clones; around 73% occur once, and the top ten carry about 12%. The sequencing input was PBMCs. The receptors derive from a woman in her forties in good health. Some clones in this sample may be carry-over from other donors' samples.

This rearrangement joins TRBV5-3 to TRBJ2-7; perhaps TRBD1 as D (5 bases). TRBV5-3 is reported as an ORF; its role is uncertain. Trimming removed 6 bases from V and 3 bases from J, with 13 bases in between. This CDR3 is built from 13 residues. The CDR3 here is CARIAGSGYEQYF. The CDR3 DNA sequence: TGTGCCAGAATAGCAGGGTCGGGCTACGAGCAGTACTTC.

This clone was seen only a few times. The V and J genes are TRBV25-1 and TRBJ2-1; no definite D call. CDR1 is MGHDK, CDR2 SYGVNS, per germline. The CDR3 sequence is 12 residues long. The V gene lost 4 bases and the J gene lost 12 bases, with 13 bases spanning the gap. The CDR3 region is CASSAQRVGQFF. The CDR3 bases are TGTGCCAGCAGTGCCCAACGGGTGGGGCAGTTCTTC.

The chain joins TRBV7-3 to TRBJ2-7; D could derive from TRBD1 or TRBD2 (5 bases each). CDR1 SGHTA and CDR2 FQGTGA come from the germline V gene. This CDR3 has 14 amino acids. V was trimmed by 2 bases and J by 0 bases, leaving 8 bases between them. CDR3 nucleotides: TGTGCCAGCAGCTTAGTGGGACCCTCCTACGAGCAGTACTTC. It specifies CASSLVGPSYEQYF.

This chain uses TRBV7-2 with TRBJ2-3; 8 bases agree with TRBD1. The CDR3 is made up of 17 amino acids. Germline V lookup: CDR1 SGHTA, CDR2 FQGNSA. The junction had 10 bases not matched to a gene; V was cut back by 1 base and J by 4 bases. As DNA, the CDR3 is TGTGCCAGCAGCTTAGGGGGTTTCAGGGGGCGCCCAGATACGCAGTATTTT. Protein product: CASSLGGFRGRPDTQYF.

V and J are TRBV27 and TRBJ2-7, with 8 positions matching TRBD1. The CDR3 spans 15 residues. CDR1 and CDR2 from the germline V gene are MNHEY and SMNVEV (reference sequence). V lost 3 bases, J lost 3 bases, and 7 bases stayed unmatched. The CDR3 here is CASSFATGGGYEQYF. The DNA of the CDR3 is TGTGCCAGCAGTTTCGCAACAGGGGGTGGCTACGAGCAGTACTTC.

About this clone itself: One end of the junction varies from germline; a read error may be responsible. The J gene is TRBJ2-5, the V gene TRBV30; D not certain. Germline loops: CDR1 GTSNPN, CDR2 SVGIG (reference sequence). The CDR3 spans 12 residues. CDR3 coding DNA: TGTGCCCGGAGTGTACAGCAAGGGACCCAGTACTTC. Translated: CARSVQQGTQYF. The entire variable domain, with the rest obtained from reference TRBV30 and TRBJ2-5, is as follows: SQTIHQWPATLVQPVGSPLSLECTVEGTSNPNLYWYRQAAGRGLQLLFYSVGIGQISSEVPQNLSASRPQDRQFILSSKKLLLSDSGFYLCARSVQQGTQYFGPGTRLLVL.

This clone has just one count. The gene calls are TRBV28 and TRBJ2-7; TRBD1 matches at 7 bases. Germline CDR1 is MDHEN and CDR2 is SYDVKM. The junction had 16 bases not matched to a gene; V was cut back by 4 bases and J by 7 bases. CDR3 length: 16 residues. CDR3 in DNA: TGTGCCAGCAGTTCTCGGAGACAGGGACCTCTACGTGAGCAGTACTTC. Translation: CASSSRRQGPLREQYF.

This clone appeared a single time. The CDR3 loop is CASSFVSGNYGYTF. The DNA of the CDR3 is TGTGCCAGCAGTTTTGTTTCAGGGAACTATGGCTACACCTTC. The chain employs TRBV28 and TRBJ1-2, with D perhaps matching TRBD1 (5 bases). CDR1 is MDHEN, CDR2 SYDVKM, per germline. Trimming cost V 3 bases and J 2 bases, with 10 bases left between them. The CDR3 is 14 residues long.

The rearrangement joins TRBV7-2 to TRBJ2-5, with TRBD2 matching over 10 bases. J gave up 5 bases and V 4 bases, and 7 bases lay outside the gene matches. CDR1 is SGHTA and CDR2 is FQGNSA in the germline V gene. The CDR3 has 15 residues. The CDR3 DNA reads as TGTGCCAGCAGCTATACTAGCGGGACTGGGGAGACCCAGTACTTC. It codes for CASSYTSGTGETQYF.

Concerning this clone: One junction end does not reproduce the germline sequence, and a read error may be involved. The chain links TRBV11-2 to TRBJ2-7; 8 bases agree with TRBD1. Germline-derived CDR1 and CDR2 are SGHAT and FQNNGV. The CDR3 runs to 9 residues. The DNA of the CDR3 is TGTGCCCAGGGGGCTCCCCCTAGTTTC. This codes for CAQGAPPSF.

CDR3 coding DNA: TGTGCCAGCAGCCCCGGGACTAGCATGGAGACCCAGTACTTC. Its translation: CASSPGTSMETQYF. This chain connects TRBV7-3 to TRBJ2-5; 9 positions agree with TRBD2. The CDR3 covers 14 residues. V gave up 5 bases and J gave up 5 bases; unmatched junction bases: 6. The germline gives CDR1 SGHTA, CDR2 FQGTGA.